Presented here are 10 T cell receptor beta chains from one specimen sequenced in a study of metastatic and nonmetastatic thyroid tumors. TCRdb re-called clones via MiXCR from the PCR reads. The sample has tens of thousands of clones, about 32% seen once. The entire patient cohort was treatment-naive prior to thyroid surgery. Sequencing used blood. These receptors originate from a female donor with papillary thyroid cancer or a benign thyroid nodule (not recorded which). Some clones in this sample may be carry-over from other donors' samples.

J is TRBJ1-2 and V is TRBV12-3 or TRBV12-4, with 8 positions matching TRBD1. CDR3 length: 15 amino acids. V was pared by 7 bases and J by 4 bases, with 11 bases of the junction left unmatched. This CDR3 is CASTDRTGTFYGYTF. CDR3 bases: TGTGCCAGCACCGATCGGACAGGGACATTCTATGGCTACACCTTC.

This clone showed up many times. V usage is TRBV20-1 and J usage is TRBJ1-1; the match to TRBD1 covers 7 bases. Germline V gene data show CDR1 as DFQATT and CDR2 as SNEGSKA (reference sequence). CDR3 size: 13 residues. Losses at the gene ends were 1 base for V and 5 bases for J; bases not matched to a gene: 4. The CDR3 here is CSARGGGMTEAFF. In DNA form, the CDR3 reads TGCAGTGCTAGAGGAGGGGGCATGACTGAAGCTTTCTTT.

The gene calls are TRBV6-1 and TRBJ1-2, with D maybe TRBD1 (5 bases). V shed 6 bases and J shed 6 bases, with 14 bases lying between them. Germline V CDR1 and CDR2: MNHNS, SASEGT. CDR3 length: 13 residues. Here the CDR3 reads CASRLGLTDGYTF. Here the CDR3 DNA reads TGTGCCAGCAGACTGGGACTGACAGATGGCTACACCTTC.

This clone was seen many times. The chain employs TRBV28 and TRBJ2-5, with 7 bases identical to TRBD2. Germline lookup yields CDR1 MDHEN and CDR2 SYDVKM. CDR3 length: 16 amino acids. Trimming cost V 5 bases and J 6 bases; bases outside gene matches: 15. The DNA for the CDR3 is TGTGCCAGCAGTAGCGGGACTCCCTTAGACCGTCAGACCCAGTACTTC. Amino acid sequence: CASSSGTPLDRQTQYF.

DNA of the CDR3: TGTGCCAGCGGGGGGACAGGGGGAGGCTACACCTTC. Translating it yields CASGGTGGGYTF. The rearrangement links TRBV12-3 or TRBV12-4 to TRBJ1-2; 11 positions match TRBD1. CDR3 length: 12 residues. The ends lost 8 bases at V and 8 bases at J; junction bases unmatched: 4.

This clone showed up many times. This chain links TRBV7-6 with TRBJ1-1; D may be TRBD1 (5 bases). The CDR3 runs 16 residues. Trimming removed 7 bases at V and 0 bases at J, with 18 bases between. The germline gives CDR1 SGHVS, CDR2 FNYEAQ. CDR3 loop: CASTLGPEDMNTEAFF. DNA for the CDR3: TGTGCCAGCACCCTAGGCCCGGAGGACATGAACACTGAAGCTTTCTTT.

This clone has ten or more counts. This chain uses TRBV30 with TRBJ1-2, with D perhaps matching TRBD1 (6 bases). CDR3 size: 16 residues. V lost 4 bases and J lost 4, with 22 bases in between. Germline V lookup: CDR1 GTSNPN, CDR2 SVGIG (reference sequence). CDR3 sequence: CAWNQPRGGLVYGYTF. In nucleotides, the CDR3 is TGTGCCTGGAACCAGCCCAGAGGGGGGCTTGTCTATGGCTACACCTTC.

This clone was counted many times. V usage is TRBV9 and J usage is TRBJ2-2; TRBD2 matches at 14 bases. This CDR3 region has 15 residues. The V gene's germline CDR1 is SGDLS and CDR2 YYNGEE. J gave up 8 bases and V 4 bases, and 4 bases lay outside the gene matches. CDR3 bases: TGTGCCAGCAGCACCGGGACTAGCGGGAGTGGGGAGCTGTTTTTT. Translated, it gives CASSTGTSGSGELFF.

This clone was detected ten times or more. The V and J genes are TRBV28 and TRBJ1-2; D unclear. Germline V CDR1 and CDR2: MDHEN, SYDVKM. CDR3 length: 10 residues. Trimming pared 5 bases from V and 6 bases from J, leaving 4 bases between. This chain's CDR3 is CASSLDGYTF. The CDR3 bases are TGTGCCAGCAGTCTTGATGGCTACACCTTC.

This clone showed up many times. One junction end disagrees with the germline gene, perhaps due to a read error. The V call is TRBV7-7, the J call TRBJ2-5, with TRBD2 matching 9 bases. CDR3 length equals 14 residues. In germline, CDR1 is SSHAT, CDR2 FNYEAQ (reference sequence). The CDR3 protein is CASSLAGERETQYF. The DNA of the CDR3 is TGTGCTAGCAGCTTAGCGGGAGAGCGGGAGACCCAGTACTTC.